Listed here are 3 T cell receptor beta chains from one sample, sequenced in a study of blood T cell repertoires in COVID-19. TCRdb keeps only in-frame clones here, not all; method: immunoSEQ multiplex PCR. The sample records more than 100,000 clones, approximately 80% being singletons. Material for sequencing was peripheral blood. The receptor source for this set is a human donor in a cohort sampled during active or convalescent COVID-19.

This clone showed up just once. The rearrangement uses TRBV5-1 and TRBJ1-3, with D tentatively TRBD1 (5 bases). The CDR3 consists of 14 residues. V shed 2 bases and J shed 3 bases, with 9 bases lying between them. Germline-derived CDR1 and CDR2 are SGHRS and YFSETQ. CDR3 loop: CASSLAGLGNTIYF. The CDR3 region has the DNA TGCGCCAGCAGCTTAGCAGGGCTTGGAAACACCATATATTTT.

Only one count was recorded for this clone. The gene calls are TRBV28 and TRBJ1-1; D might be TRBD1 (5 bases). CDR1 and CDR2 from the germline V gene are MDHEN and SYDVKM. The V end lost 6 bases, the J end lost 4 bases, and 27 bases lay between the germline ends. This CDR3 region has 18 residues. The CDR3 sequence is CASSPAEGWGKSSTEAFF. CDR3 coding DNA: TGTGCCAGCAGCCCGGCGGAGGGGTGGGGTAAGTCGTCCACTGAAGCTTTCTTT. Full variable domain (rest looked up from reference TRBV28 and TRBJ1-1): DVKVTQSSRYLVKRTGEKVFLECVQDMDHENMFWYRQDPGLGLRLIYFSYDVKMKEKGDIPEGYSVSREKKERFSLILESASTNQTSMYLCASSPAEGWGKSSTEAFFGQGTRLTVV.

The V and J genes are TRBV2 and TRBJ1-2; 7 bases line up with TRBD1. J gave up 7 bases and V 7 bases, and 15 bases lay outside the gene matches. The germline gives CDR1 SNHLY, CDR2 FYNNEI. There are 15 residues in the CDR3. The CDR3 loop is CASKGQPERESGYTF. The CDR3, as DNA: TGTGCCAGCAAGGGACAGCCCGAGAGAGAAAGTGGCTACACCTTC.